This T cell receptor (beta chain) was documented in a study of OX40 agonist ivuxolimab in advanced cancers. Germline V gives CDR1 SGHDN, CDR2 FVKESK. J gave up 5 bases and V 4 bases, and 13 bases lay outside the gene matches. There are 16 residues in the CDR3. Only in-frame clones appear in the TCRdb table, and some are missing; sequencing was by immunoSEQ multiplex PCR. The data hold roughly 38,000 clones, with 89% observed a single time. The TCR was taken from an adult with an advanced solid tumor such as melanoma, head and neck, liver or kidney cancer. The source material was CD4+ or CD8+ T cells sorted from blood, sampled in a trial of the OX40 agonist ivuxolimab. This chain links TRBV14 with TRBJ2-7; the match to TRBD1 covers 8 bases. The CDR3 DNA reads TGTGCCAGCAGCCCAGATTTAGGACAGGGTCTCGACGAGCAGTACTTC. Encoded protein: CASSPDLGQGLDEQYF.